The 17 T cell receptor beta chains reported below all come from one sample, sequenced in a study of blood T cells in healthy people across ages. For the second PCR, which ran for about 6 to 12 cycles, a sample-barcoded 5' primer and a J-beta primer mix were used. Via MiXCR, TCRdb re-called the 5' RACE reads, giving one row per CDR3 protein. The sample comprises about 1.4 million distinct CDR3 sequences, approximately 63% of which are singletons, and over 6.5% rests with the top ten. Sequenced sample: blood. These receptor sequences come from a man younger than 35 in good health.

The chain is built from TRBV2 and TRBJ2-3; D is perhaps TRBD2 (5 bases). Trimming cost V 6 bases and J 0 bases, with 10 bases left between them. The CDR3 runs to 14 residues. Per germline, CDR1 SNHLY and CDR2 FYNNEI. DNA for the CDR3: TGTGCCAGCAGGGACTTCTCTAGCACAGATACGCAGTATTTT. Its protein is CASRDFSSTDTQYF.

CDR3 bases: TGCAGCGTCCGGCAGGGAGGGAGGGGGAGCACTGAAGCTTTCTTT. Protein: CSVRQGGRGSTEAFF. V is TRBV29-1 and J is TRBJ1-1, with D possibly TRBD1 on 6 matching bases. The CDR3 length is 15 residues. CDR1 and CDR2 (germline): SQVTM, ANQGSEA. Trimming shortened V by 6 bases and J by 4 bases, and 21 bases separated the two germline ends. Full variable domain (rest looked up from reference TRBV29-1 and TRBJ1-1): SAVISQKPSRDICQRGTSLTIQCQVDSQVTMMFWYRQQPGQSLTLIATANQGSEATYESGFVIDKFPISRPNLTFSTLTVSNMSPEDSSIYLCSVRQGGRGSTEAFFGQGTRLTVV.

This rearrangement joins TRBV3-1 to TRBJ1-2; D perhaps matches TRBD1 (5 bases). Germline loops: CDR1 LGHDT, CDR2 YNNKEL (reference sequence). The CDR3 runs 15 residues. The V end lost 0 bases, the J end lost 7 bases, and 15 bases lay between the germline ends. The DNA of the CDR3 is TGTGCCAGCAGCCAAGATTGGAGGGACTTATTTGGCTACACCTTC. This sequence encodes CASSQDWRDLFGYTF.

In regard to this clonotype: A read error is possible here, since a much larger clone lies one base away. The rearrangement links TRBV5-6 to TRBJ2-5; no reliable D call. There are 15 residues in the CDR3. Germline V gene lookup returns CDR1 SGHDT and CDR2 YYEEEE. V shed 0 bases and J shed 11 bases, with 20 bases lying between them. CDR3 amino acids: CASSLGLGSGNEQYF. The CDR3 DNA reads as TGTGCCAGCAGCTTGGGCCTGGGGTCGGGCAATGAGCAGTACTTC.

This clonotype was observed a single time. One junction end does not reproduce the germline sequence, and a read error may be involved. V is TRBV27 and J is TRBJ2-3; perhaps TRBD2 as D (5 bases). The CDR3 has 18 amino acids. Germline CDR1 MNHEY, CDR2 SMNVEV (reference sequence). Written as DNA, the CDR3 is TGTGCCAGCAGACCCCTCGGCCAAGGAGGTATGAGGTCAGAGACGCAGTATTTT. This translates into CASRPLGQGGMRSETQYF.

V gene TRBV20-1 combines with J gene TRBJ2-4, with D tentatively TRBD1 (6 bases). Trimming stripped 3 bases from V and 1 base from J, with 19 bases between. CDR3 length: 17 residues. CDR1 DFQATT and CDR2 SNEGSKA come from the germline V gene (reference sequence). The CDR3 loop is CSARTGPTQGAKNIQYF. The DNA of the CDR3 is TGCAGTGCTAGGACAGGCCCCACACAGGGCGCCAAAAACATTCAGTACTTC.

This clonotype was observed at least ten times. The chain carries TRBV6-2 or TRBV6-3 and TRBJ2-7; a weak D match, TRBD1 (6 bases). Trimming removed 6 bases from V and 0 bases from J, with 9 bases in between. Germline lookup yields CDR1 MNHEY and CDR2 SVGEGT. This CDR3 is 13 amino acids long. This CDR3 is CASSRGGSYEQYF. The DNA of the CDR3 is TGTGCCAGCAGCCGAGGGGGCTCCTACGAGCAGTACTTC.

The chain recombines TRBV5-6 with TRBJ2-6; 7 bases match TRBD2. The V and J ends lost 0 bases and 0 bases, in that order; junction bases with no gene match: 9. Germline V gene lookup returns CDR1 SGHDT and CDR2 YYEEEE. The CDR3 covers 19 residues. The CDR3 is CASSLEQGGPFSGANVLTF. As DNA, the CDR3 is TGTGCCAGCAGCTTGGAGCAGGGAGGGCCCTTCTCTGGGGCCAACGTCCTGACTTTC. Full variable domain (rest looked up from reference TRBV5-6 and TRBJ2-6): DAGVTQSPTHLIKTRGQQVTLRCSPKSGHDTVSWYQQALGQGPQFIFQYYEEEERQRGNFPDRFSGHQFPNYSSELNVNALLLGDSALYLCASSLEQGGPFSGANVLTFGAGSRLTVL.

The gene calls are TRBV6-5 and TRBJ2-1; D may be TRBD1 (5 bases). The CDR3 runs 15 residues. V was pared by 6 bases and J by 2 bases, with 14 bases between. CDR1 MNHEY and CDR2 SVGAGI come from the germline V gene. DNA for the CDR3: TGTGCCAGCAGAAGACCAGGGCCTACCTACAATGAGCAGTTCTTC. Translating gives CASRRPGPTYNEQFF.

This clonotype has only one observation. The chain couples TRBV20-1 to TRBJ2-7; TRBD2 might be the D (6 bases). The CDR3 sequence is 14 residues long. Germline V gene sequence: CDR1 DFQATT, CDR2 SNEGSKA (reference sequence). Trimming cost V 3 bases and J 6 bases, with 18 bases left between them. CDR3 residues: CSASSRGTQLEQYF. The CDR3 DNA reads TGCAGTGCTAGTAGCCGGGGGACTCAACTCGAGCAGTACTTC.

The sample holds a few counts of this clonotype. The chain recombines TRBV10-3 with TRBJ1-1; TRBD1 matches at 8 bases. This CDR3 is built from 14 residues. The germline V gene encodes CDR1 ENHRY and CDR2 SYGVKD. Trimming cost V 6 bases and J 3 bases; bases outside gene matches: 6. The CDR3 sequence is CAIRGTGGDTEAFF. CDR3 DNA sequence: TGTGCCATCAGGGGGACAGGAGGAGACACTGAAGCTTTCTTT.

This rearrangement joins TRBV9 to TRBJ2-5; D not resolved. V lost 1 base and J 0 bases, leaving 10 bases between the germline ends. The germline V gene has CDR1 SGDLS and CDR2 YYNGEE. This CDR3 contains 15 residues. Written as DNA, the CDR3 is TGTGCCAGCAGCGTATCCCCCCTTTACCAAGAGACCCAGTACTTC. This sequence encodes CASSVSPLYQETQYF. The whole variable domain, remainder taken from reference TRBV9 and TRBJ2-5, is DSGVTQTPKHLITATGQRVTLRCSPRSGDLSVYWYQQSLDQGLQFLIQYYNGEERAKGNILERFSAQQFPDLHSELNLSSLELGDSALYFCASSVSPLYQETQYFGPGTRLLVL.

This clonotype was seen once. V usage is TRBV6-5 and J usage is TRBJ2-3; D unresolved. With 6 bases removed from V and 8 bases from J, the gap between germline ends came to 15 bases. Germline CDR1 reads MNHEY; CDR2 reads SVGAGI. This CDR3 has 13 residues. CDR3 sequence (DNA): TGTGCCAGCAGAGCACACTTGGCAGGTACGCAGTATTTT. As protein: CASRAHLAGTQYF.

The chain uses TRBV29-1 and TRBJ1-1; D uncertain. The CDR3 extends over 12 amino acids. The germline gives CDR1 SQVTM, CDR2 ANQGSEA. Deletions cut 2 bases from V and 2 bases from J, with 6 bases between. The CDR3 DNA reads TGCAGCGTTGAACCCCTCAACACTGAAGCTTTCTTT. Its protein is CSVEPLNTEAFF. Based on the CDR3 plus reference TRBV29-1 and TRBJ1-1, the full variable domain is SAVISQKPSRDICQRGTSLTIQCQVDSQVTMMFWYRQQPGQSLTLIATANQGSEATYESGFVIDKFPISRPNLTFSTLTVSNMSPEDSSIYLCSVEPLNTEAFFGQGTRLTVV.

CDR3 residues: CASSGNHNEKLFF. CDR3 nucleotides: TGTGCCAGCAGCGGAAATCATAATGAAAAACTGTTTTTT. This chain uses TRBV9 with TRBJ1-4; D not certain. The germline CDR1 and CDR2 sequences are SGDLS and YYNGEE. The CDR3 runs 13 residues. Trimming pared 3 bases from V and 4 bases from J, leaving 7 bases between.

The CDR3 here is CSVAGDYGYTF. The CDR3 DNA sequence: TGCAGCGTTGCAGGGGATTATGGCTACACCTTC. The chain joins TRBV29-1 to TRBJ1-2; perhaps TRBD1 as D (6 bases). Germline lookup yields CDR1 SQVTM and CDR2 ANQGSEA. The CDR3 totals 11 residues. V was pared by 4 bases and J by 5 bases, with 8 bases between.

The chain carries TRBV4-3 and TRBJ2-1; 9 bases are a match to TRBD2. From germline, CDR1 is LGHNA and CDR2 YSLEER. The V segment lost 1 base and the J segment 7 bases; nucleotides outside the gene matches: 5. The length of the CDR3 is 15 residues. CDR3: CASSQASGGLNEQFF. As DNA, the CDR3 is TGCGCCAGCAGCCAAGCCAGCGGGGGGTTAAATGAGCAGTTCTTC.